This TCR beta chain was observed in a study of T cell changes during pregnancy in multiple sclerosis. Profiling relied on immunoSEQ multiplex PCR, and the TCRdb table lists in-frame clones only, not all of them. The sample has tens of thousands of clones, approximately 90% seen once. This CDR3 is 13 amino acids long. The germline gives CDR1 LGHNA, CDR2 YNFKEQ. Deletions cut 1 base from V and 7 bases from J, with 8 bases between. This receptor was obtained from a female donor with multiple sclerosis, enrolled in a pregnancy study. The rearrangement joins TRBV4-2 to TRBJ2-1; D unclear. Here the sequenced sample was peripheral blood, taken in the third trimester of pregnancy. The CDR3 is CASSQGSWNEQFF. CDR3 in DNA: TGTGCCAGCAGCCAAGGTAGTTGGAATGAGCAGTTCTTC.